Below, one TCR beta chain is given with its context. Its specificity is not known. Gene names are the mouse ones. TCRdb keeps only in-frame clones here, not all; method: immunoSEQ multiplex PCR. The top ten hold 22% of the sample, which has thousands of clones, roughly 50% seen once. Time point: mouse harvest day 14 after allogeneic transplant. Tail vein injection delivered 10^7 T-cell-depleted bone marrow cells and 10^6 splenic CD5+ T cells. This sample is part of a study of tissue T cells after allogeneic stem cell transplantation. Study-level points and caveats: The patient cohort was small and clinically heterogeneous, with limited sampling depth. Only a limited share of tissue TCRs appeared in blood or spleen. TCR repertoires tracked anatomic similarity, regardless of disease or transplant status. Which tissue TCRs were alloreactive or antigen-specific was not determined. Some clones might be persisting host cells.

Sequenced sample: gut tissue. This TCR was recovered from a female BALB/c mouse given C57BL/6 T cells with graft-versus-host disease after an allogeneic hematopoietic cell transplant.

CDR3 loop: CASSTDNYAEQFF. The covered CDR3 bases are TGTGCCAGCAGTACCGACAACTATGCTGAGCAGTTC. The V and J genes are TRBV26 and TRBJ2-1; D is unresolved. Read data end 1 residue before the CDR3 end; the end is taken from the germline J gene. Germline V gives CDR1 KGHPV, CDR2 FQNQEV (reference sequence). V lost 5 bases to trimming and J lost 1 base, with 6 bases between them. CDR3 length: 13 residues.